The 27 T cell receptor beta chains below all came from one sample that was sequenced in a study of post-analysis software for immune sequencing data. Study-wide results and limits: Controls showed lower frequencies than patients for roughly 5 TRBV segments, and TRBV5-6, TRBV5-1 and TRBV20-1 were among these.

Their target antigens are unknown. Researchers reported that TCR beta cDNA libraries carried unique molecular identifiers. TCRdb used MiXCR to reprocess the PCR reads, holding one entry per CDR3 protein. This repertoire shows hundreds of thousands of distinct CDR3 sequences, approximately 60% found once; its top ten account for about 10%. Sequenced: blood. The receptor set was obtained from a girl aged 2 to 10 with multiple sclerosis.

This clonotype has a handful of counts. This chain links TRBV7-8 with TRBJ2-5, with D unresolved. The V and J ends lost 5 bases and 2 bases respectively, with 6 bases between them. Per germline, CDR1 SGHVS and CDR2 FQNEAQ. The CDR3 has 12 amino acids. CDR3: CASSEFQETQYF. As DNA, the CDR3 is TGTGCCAGCAGCGAATTTCAAGAGACCCAGTACTTC.

The chain is built from TRBV3-1 and TRBJ1-2; maybe TRBD1 (6 bases). The ends were cut back, 0 bases at V and 7 bases at J, with 15 bases in the middle. The CDR3 has 15 amino acids. In germline, CDR1 is LGHDT, CDR2 YNNKEL (reference sequence). In DNA, the CDR3 is TGTGCCAGCAGCCAAGATATCGACAGGTCGGGTGGCTACACCTTC. Amino acid sequence: CASSQDIDRSGGYTF.

This sequence joins TRBV6-1 and TRBJ2-4; 8 bases map to TRBD2. The J call could be wrong; TRBJ2-7 is a better fit for the DNA end. The CDR3 sequence is 15 residues long. Germline CDR1 is MNHNS and CDR2 is SASEGT. As DNA, the CDR3 is TGTGCCAGCAGTTTGACTAGCGACAAACTTGGCGAGCAGTACTTC. It yields the protein CASSLTSDKLGEQYF.

The rearrangement uses TRBV28 and TRBJ2-1; no definite D call. V was shortened by 4 bases and J by 7 bases, with 8 bases between the two germline ends. This CDR3 is built from 12 residues. Germline V CDR1 and CDR2: MDHEN, SYDVKM. The CDR3 here is CASSSTRNEQFF. Here the CDR3 DNA reads TGTGCCAGCAGTTCAACAAGGAATGAGCAGTTCTTC.

The chain couples TRBV3-1 to TRBJ2-1; possible D gene TRBD1, 5 bases. Trimming left V 1 base short and J 6 bases short, with 10 bases between. Germline values: CDR1 LGHDT, CDR2 YNNKEL (reference sequence). CDR3 length equals 14 residues. Here the CDR3 reads CASSQVPGINEQFF. CDR3 bases: TGTGCCAGCAGCCAAGTTCCAGGGATCAATGAGCAGTTCTTC.

The chain recombines TRBV27 with TRBJ1-1, with a weak D call TRBD1 (6 bases). The CDR3 is 14 residues long. V lost 6 bases to trimming and J lost 4 bases, with 15 bases between them. CDR1 is MNHEY, CDR2 SMNVEV, per germline (reference sequence). The CDR3 region has the DNA TGTGCCAGCAGAACCCAGGGGTTGGGCACTGAAGCTTTCTTT. Encoded protein: CASRTQGLGTEAFF.

This clonotype was counted only a few times. The V gene is TRBV7-2, the J gene TRBJ2-3; D remains ambiguous. V was cut by 5 bases and J by 2 bases, with 5 bases left in between. The CDR3 extends over 12 amino acids. CDR1 is SGHTA and CDR2 is FQGNSA in the germline V gene. CDR3 nucleotide sequence: TGTGCCAGCAGCCGCTACACAGATACGCAGTATTTT. This gives the protein CASSRYTDTQYF. Full variable domain (rest looked up from reference TRBV7-2 and TRBJ2-3): GAGVSQSPSNKVTEKGKDVELRCDPISGHTALYWYRQSLGQGLEFLIYFQGNSAPDKSGLPSDRFSAERTGGSVSTLTIQRTQQEDSAVYLCASSRYTDTQYFGPGTRLTVL.

This clonotype was observed a handful of times. This chain connects TRBV7-8 to TRBJ2-1; 7 bases fit TRBD2. The germline V gene has CDR1 SGHVS and CDR2 FQNEAQ. The CDR3 is made up of 16 amino acids. V lost 1 base to trimming and J lost 2 bases; unmatched junction nucleotides: 5. The CDR3 DNA sequence: TGTGCCAGCAGCTTAGGACAACTAGCGACCTACAATGAGCAGTTCTTC. This sequence encodes CASSLGQLATYNEQFF.

The V gene is TRBV11-2, the J gene TRBJ2-1; 10 bases line up with TRBD1. The CDR3 has 13 amino acids. Unmatched junction bases numbered 1, after V lost 1 base and J lost 10 bases. CDR1 is SGHAT and CDR2 is FQNNGV in the germline V gene. The CDR3 sequence: CASSLGQGAEQFF. DNA of the CDR3: TGTGCCAGCAGCTTAGGACAGGGGGCAGAGCAGTTCTTC.

This chain joins TRBV29-1 and TRBJ2-7; 8 nucleotides match TRBD2. Germline V gene data show CDR1 as SQVTM and CDR2 as ANQGSEA. The V segment lost 4 bases and the J segment 4 bases; nucleotides outside the gene matches: 12. This CDR3 is 15 amino acids long. The CDR3 sequence: CSVGAVREGKYEQYF. The CDR3, as DNA: TGCAGCGTTGGGGCCGTACGGGAGGGAAAGTACGAGCAGTACTTC.

The rearrangement uses TRBV6-1 and TRBJ2-5; 9 bases map to TRBD2. The ends lost 2 bases at V and 2 bases at J; junction bases unmatched: 6. The CDR3 runs 16 residues. Germline CDR1 and CDR2: MNHNS and SASEGT. CDR3 sequence: CASSEFGTSTQETQYF. CDR3 in DNA: TGTGCCAGCAGTGAATTCGGGACTAGCACACAAGAGACCCAGTACTTC.

The chain is built from TRBV7-8 and TRBJ2-7, with D perhaps matching TRBD1 or TRBD2 (5 bases each). The J call may not be correct, given that the DNA end is closer to TRBJ2-5. Germline CDR1 is SGHVS and CDR2 is FQNEAQ. This CDR3 contains 13 residues. The CDR3 DNA follows: TGTGCCAGCAGCTTAGCGGGGGTCCCGACCCAGTACTTC. Encoded protein: CASSLAGVPTQYF.

V usage is TRBV6-2 or TRBV6-3 and J usage is TRBJ1-5; possible D gene TRBD1, 5 bases. Germline loops: CDR1 MNHEY, CDR2 SVGEGT. The V gene lost 10 bases and the J gene lost 2 bases, with 12 bases spanning the gap. The CDR3 totals 13 residues. CDR3 nucleotide sequence: TGTGCCACCTCAGGGCCCGGCAATCAGCCCCAGCATTTT. It specifies CATSGPGNQPQHF.

The CDR3 region is CASSYSKTSGALDTQYF. In DNA, the CDR3 is TGTGCCAGCAGTTACTCAAAGACTAGCGGGGCTTTAGATACGCAGTATTTT. The chain recombines TRBV6-5 with TRBJ2-3, with 11 bases that match TRBD2. The CDR3 runs 17 residues. J was trimmed by 5 bases and V by 0 bases; bases with no gene match: 7. From germline, CDR1 is MNHEY and CDR2 SVGAGI.

DNA of the CDR3: TGTGCCAGCAGTGAATCCTGGGAGCAAGAGACCCAGTACTTC. It is translated as CASSESWEQETQYF. The chain links TRBV25-1 to TRBJ2-5, with D possibly being TRBD2 (5 bases). V was trimmed by 1 base and J by 2 bases, leaving 8 bases between them. The V gene's germline CDR1 is MGHDK and CDR2 SYGVNS. The CDR3 is 14 residues long.

This chain uses TRBV6-7 with TRBJ1-2; 9 bases agree with TRBD1. TRBV6-7 is treated as an ORF (open reading frame) with a function not yet certain. The V segment lost 0 bases and the J segment 8 bases; nucleotides outside the gene matches: 13. The CDR3 contains 17 residues. The CDR3 here is CASSYSSTGGFDGGYTF. The CDR3 DNA is TGTGCCAGCAGTTACTCGTCTACAGGGGGCTTCGATGGAGGCTACACCTTC.

The sample holds a few counts of this clonotype. This sequence joins TRBV20-1 and TRBJ2-3, with TRBD1 as a possible D gene (5 bases). Germline assignment: CDR1 DFQATT and CDR2 SNEGSKA (reference sequence). This CDR3 comprises 13 residues. V lost 1 base, J lost 2 bases, and 7 bases lay in between. The chain's CDR3 is CSARGQLTDTQYF. The CDR3 region has the DNA TGCAGTGCTAGAGGACAGCTCACAGATACGCAGTATTTT.

The table lists this clonotype with a count of one. This chain uses TRBV7-9 with TRBJ2-5; 7 nucleotides line up with TRBD1. The DNA end is more similar to TRBJ2-7, so the J call may be wrong. The CDR3 totals 15 residues. CDR1 is SEHNR, CDR2 FQNEAQ, per germline (reference sequence). The CDR3 region is CASSLGDSNSYEQYF. CDR3 nucleotide sequence: TGTGCCAGCAGCTTAGGGGACAGCAACTCCTACGAGCAGTACTTC.

This clonotype has only one observation. The V gene is TRBV6-6, the J gene TRBJ2-7; TRBD1 aligns across 7 bases. CDR1 is MNHNY, CDR2 SVGAGI, per germline (reference sequence). V lost 3 bases, J lost 0 bases, and 5 bases stayed unmatched. The CDR3 is made up of 15 amino acids. CDR3 DNA sequence: TGTGCCAGCAGTTATCAGGGACAGAGCTCCTACGAGCAGTACTTC. Translated, it gives CASSYQGQSSYEQYF.

This rearrangement joins TRBV29-1 to TRBJ2-5; either TRBD1 or TRBD2 may supply D (6 bases each). The CDR3 has 14 amino acids. V lost 1 base, J lost 5 bases, and 14 bases lay in between. Germline values: CDR1 SQVTM, CDR2 ANQGSEA. CDR3 residues: CSVEVPGGGETQYF. Here the CDR3 DNA reads TGCAGCGTTGAAGTGCCCGGGGGCGGCGAGACCCAGTACTTC.

As regards this clonotype: A much bigger clone sits one base away, suggesting this may be a read error. This rearrangement joins TRBV5-1 to TRBJ2-1, with D possibly matching TRBD1 (5 bases). The J call may be wrong; the DNA end is better matched by TRBJ2-7. From germline, CDR1 is SGHRS and CDR2 YFSETQ. The CDR3 sequence is 15 residues long. For the CDR3, the DNA is TGCGCCAGCAGCAGGGGCAGGAGATCCTACAATGAGCAGTACTTC. It yields the protein CASSRGRRSYNEQYF.

CDR3 sequence reads: CASSLTTSSTDTQYF. The CDR3 DNA reads as TGCGCCAGCAGCCTCACGACTAGCAGCACAGATACGCAGTATTTT. The V gene is TRBV5-1, the J gene TRBJ2-3; 7 bases map to TRBD2. The CDR3 is made up of 15 amino acids. Germline lookup yields CDR1 SGHRS and CDR2 YFSETQ. J gave up 0 bases and V 4 bases, and 5 bases lay outside the gene matches.

This chain uses TRBV30 with TRBJ2-7, with D unresolved. V was clipped by 4 bases and J by 1 base, with 11 bases between them. Germline values: CDR1 GTSNPN, CDR2 SVGIG (reference sequence). CDR3 length: 13 amino acids. DNA for the CDR3: TGTGCCTGGACAAGAGACCCTTCCTACGAGCAGTACTTC. Its protein product is CAWTRDPSYEQYF.

The CDR3 region has the DNA TGTGCCAGCAGTTCCACCGCGGACAGCATCTATGGCTACACCTTC. Protein product: CASSSTADSIYGYTF. This chain links TRBV27 with TRBJ1-2; D possibly corresponds to TRBD1 (6 bases). Trimming left V 4 bases short and J 4 bases short, with 16 bases between. Germline values: CDR1 MNHEY, CDR2 SMNVEV (reference sequence). The CDR3 has 15 amino acids.

Details on this clonotype: The junction and the germline gene differ at one end; a read error may be behind it. The chain recombines TRBV13 with TRBJ2-1, with 11 bases fitting TRBD2. The germline V gene encodes CDR1 PRHDT and CDR2 FYEKMQ (reference sequence). The CDR3 loop spans 17 amino acids. This CDR3 reads CASSLLAGGLQINEQLF. As DNA, the CDR3 is TGTGCCAGCAGCTTACTAGCGGGGGGCCTCCAGATCAATGAGCAGTTATTC.

The CDR3 spells CASSLSWENEQFF. The CDR3 DNA follows: TGTGCCAGCAGTTTATCCTGGGAGAATGAGCAGTTCTTC. The chain recombines TRBV27 with TRBJ2-1, with D possibly being TRBD2 (5 bases). CDR1 is MNHEY, CDR2 SMNVEV, per germline (reference sequence). Trimming removed 0 bases from V and 7 bases from J, with 7 bases in between. The CDR3 is 13 residues long.

CDR3 sequence: CASSSRDRDVHEQYF. CDR3 bases: TGTGCCAGCAGTTCCCGGGACAGGGATGTCCACGAGCAGTACTTC. The chain combines TRBV12-3 or TRBV12-4 with TRBJ2-7, with TRBD1 matching 9 bases. Unmatched junction bases numbered 9, after V lost 4 bases and J lost 5 bases. This CDR3 has 15 residues.